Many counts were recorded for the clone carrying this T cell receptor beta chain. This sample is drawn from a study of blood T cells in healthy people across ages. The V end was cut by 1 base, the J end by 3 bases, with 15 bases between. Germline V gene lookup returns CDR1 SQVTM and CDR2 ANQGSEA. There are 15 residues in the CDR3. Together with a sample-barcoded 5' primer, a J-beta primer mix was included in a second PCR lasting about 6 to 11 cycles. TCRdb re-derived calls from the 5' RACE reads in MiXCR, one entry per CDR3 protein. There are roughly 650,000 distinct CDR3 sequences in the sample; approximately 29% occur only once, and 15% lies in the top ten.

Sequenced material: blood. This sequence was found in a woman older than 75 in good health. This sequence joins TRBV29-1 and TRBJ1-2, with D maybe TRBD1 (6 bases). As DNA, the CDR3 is TGCAGCGTTGAAGCTACAGGGATTGCGGACTATGGCTACACCTTC. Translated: CSVEATGIADYGYTF.